These T cell receptor beta chains were read from a single sample in a study of metastatic and nonmetastatic thyroid tumors. TCRdb reprocessed the PCR reads via MiXCR. The sample holds 91,000 or so clones, more than 9.5% seen once. The source material was blood. Every receptor here comes from a female donor with papillary thyroid cancer or a benign thyroid nodule (not recorded which). Some clones in this sample may be carry-over from other donors' samples. The CDR3 runs from the conserved cysteine through the conserved F or W. A D gene is named only where the DNA matches it firmly. Only part of the rows carry a size: once, few, many, or a class if the clone is expanded.

clone_size | j_call | v_call | d_call | cdr3_nt | cdr3_aa
many | TRBJ1-1 | TRBV6-1 | - | TGTGCCAGCAGTTCCGGCCAGTACACTGAAGCTTTCTTT | CASSSGQYTEAFF
medium-sized | TRBJ1-2 | TRBV28 | - | TGTGCCAGCAGTCCAACTCGACAGGTGGGGTATGGCTACACCTTC | CASSPTRQVGYGYTF
many | TRBJ2-5 | TRBV7-9 | TRBD1 | TGTGCCAGCAGCTACGGGACAGGGGGGCAAGAGACCCAGTACTTC | CASSYGTGGQETQYF
many | TRBJ1-2 | TRBV12-3/TRBV12-4 | TRBD1 | TGTGCCAGCAGTTTAGGGCTGGGGACAGGGGGCCGGGGCTACACCTTC | CASSLGLGTGGRGYTF
many | TRBJ2-5 | TRBV7-2 | TRBD1 | TGTGCCAGCAGCCGACAGGGGCGGGCGGAGACCCAGTACTTC | CASSRQGRAETQYF
many | TRBJ1-1 | TRBV5-1 | TRBD1 | TGCGCCAGCAGCATACAGGGGATCGGGTTGAACACTGAAGCTTTCTTT | CASSIQGIGLNTEAFF
many | TRBJ2-2 | TRBV13 | TRBD1 | TGTGCCAGCAGCTGGGCAGAGGGGGCGAAAAACACCGGGGAGCTGTTTTTT | CASSWAEGAKNTGELFF
many | TRBJ2-2 | TRBV19 | - | TGTGCCAGCCGGGACATCCCCACCGGGGAGCTGTTTTTT | CASRDIPTGELFF
- | TRBJ1-2 | TRBV30 | - | TGTGCCTGGGGGGGGGCCGGCTATGGCTACACCTTC | CAWGGAGYGYTF
- | TRBJ2-3 | TRBV3-1 | TRBD2 | TGTGCCAGCAGCCAAGGGTTAGCGGGAGTGGCGGCAGATACGCAGTATTTT | CASSQGLAGVAADTQYF
few | TRBJ1-5 | TRBV6-1 | - | TGTGCCAGCAGTGAAAGTGCAGGTCCGAGCAATCAGCCCCAGCATTTT | CASSESAGPSNQPQHF
many | TRBJ2-6 | TRBV4-3 | TRBD1 | TGCGCCAGCAGCCAAAGGTTAGGGACAGGGGGCGCGTGGGGGGCCAACGTCCTGACTTTC | CASSQRLGTGGAWGANVLTF
many | TRBJ1-2 | TRBV5-1 | TRBD1 | TGCGCCAGCAGTTTGAAGGCGACCGGGACAGGGGCACTCTATGGCTACACCTTC | CASSLKATGTGALYGYTF
many | TRBJ1-5 | TRBV6-1 | - | TGTGCCAGCAGCTTGACCGACCACGGCGGGCAGCCCCAGCATTTT | CASSLTDHGGQPQHF
many | TRBJ2-3 | TRBV30 | TRBD2 | TGTGCCTGGAGTAAGGCGGGAGGGCCTATAGATACGCAGTATTTT | CAWSKAGGPIDTQYF
many | TRBJ1-4 | TRBV16 | - | TGTGCCAGCAGCCAAAACCCTTCGGGTTACAGTGAAAAACTGTTTTTT | CASSQNPSGYSEKLFF
many | TRBJ2-6 | TRBV4-1 | - | TGCGCCAGCAGCCAAGATCAAGGGTCTGGGGCCAACGTCCTGACTTTC | CASSQDQGSGANVLTF
many | TRBJ2-1 | TRBV2 | - | TGTGCCAGCAGTGTGGACAGTAGCTCCTACAATGAGCAGTTCTTC | CASSVDSSSYNEQFF
many | TRBJ2-7 | TRBV11-2 | TRBD2 | TGTGCCAGCAGCACGGGGACTAGCGACGAGCAGTACTTC | CASSTGTSDEQYF
many | TRBJ2-1 | TRBV6-1 | - | TGTGCCAGCAGTGAAGGTTTTTATGAGCAGTTCTTC | CASSEGFYEQFF
many | TRBJ1-6 | TRBV25-1 | - | TGTGCCAGCAGTGTGACAGCCTATTCACCCCTCCACTTT | CASSVTAYSPLHF
many | TRBJ2-5 | TRBV27 | TRBD2 | TGTGCCAGCAGTCATAGCGGGAGAGAGACCCAGTACTTC | CASSHSGRETQYF
many | TRBJ2-4 | TRBV6-2/TRBV6-3 | - | TGTGCCAGCAGAGCCGGTGGCAGCGGGTACAAAAACATTCAGTACTTC | CASRAGGSGYKNIQYF
many | TRBJ2-1 | TRBV6-2/TRBV6-3 | - | TGTGCCAGCACCGATCTGCCGGGCCGGCATGGGGGTGAGCAGTTCTTC | CASTDLPGRHGGEQFF
many | TRBJ2-3 | TRBV14 | - | TGTGCCAGCAGCCCGACTAGACGATTCGACTATTACACAGATACGCAGTATTTT | CASSPTRRFDYYTDTQYF
many | TRBJ1-3 | TRBV28 | - | TGTGCCAGCAGTTTATTTCAGGTTCTCTCTGGAAACACCATATATTTT | CASSLFQVLSGNTIYF
many | TRBJ2-7 | TRBV19 | - | TGTGCCAGTAGTATAGGGGGACACCGCCAGTACTTC | CASSIGGHRQYF
many | TRBJ1-5 | TRBV28 | TRBD1 | TGTGCCAGCAGTTCCAACAGGGGGAATCAGCCCCAGCATTTT | CASSSNRGNQPQHF
few | TRBJ2-7 | TRBV12-3/TRBV12-4 | - | TGTTCCAGCATTCTGATGATCCTGGACAGAGCCTTCGAGCAGTACTTC | CSSILMILDRAFEQYF
many | TRBJ2-2 | TRBV3-1 | - | TGTGCCAGCAGCCACCGTGACTTGGGGACCGGGGAGCTGTTTTTT | CASSHRDLGTGELFF
many | TRBJ2-7 | TRBV6-1 | - | TGTGCCAGCAGACGACTAGTTTCCGAGCAGTACTTC | CASRRLVSEQYF
many | TRBJ1-5 | TRBV7-2 | - | TGTGCCAGCAGCTTAGGCCTGAGTAGCAATCAGCCCCAGCATTTT | CASSLGLSSNQPQHF
many | TRBJ1-1 | TRBV19 | - | TGTGCCAGTATTAACCCTTCGAACACTGAAGCTTTCTTT | CASINPSNTEAFF
many | TRBJ1-1 | TRBV5-6 | - | TGTGCCAGCAGCTTGGGGGGGAACAGCGGTGAAGCTTTCTTT | CASSLGGNSGEAFF
once | TRBJ2-1 | TRBV3-1 | - | TGTGCCAGCAGCCCCGGAGGGAGGCCCTACAATGAGCAGTTCTTC | CASSPGGRPYNEQFF
- | TRBJ2-7 | TRBV7-2 | - | TGTGCCAGCATCTACGGGGCTGGAGGGCCAGGCGAGCAGTACTTC | CASIYGAGGPGEQYF
many | TRBJ2-1 | TRBV4-2 | - | TGTGCCAGCGGCAAAAAGGGCCCCCTTTCAAATGAGCAGTTCTTC | CASGKKGPLSNEQFF
few | TRBJ2-5 | TRBV19 | - | TGTGCCAGTAGTGCACAGAGTGAGACCCAGTACTTC | CASSAQSETQYF
many | TRBJ1-1 | TRBV6-1 | - | TGTGCCAGCAGGAGGGGGTTAGCGAACACTGAAGCTTTCTTT | CASRRGLANTEAFF
many | TRBJ2-1 | TRBV28 | - | TGTGCCAGCAGTAAGACTAGTATGAGTAAGCAGTTCTTC | CASSKTSMSKQFF
many | TRBJ2-7 | TRBV20-1 | - | TGCAGTGCTAGGGCAGTGTACGAGCAGTACTTC | CSARAVYEQYF
many | TRBJ1-1 | TRBV10-3 | TRBD1 | TGTGCCATCGGGGGACAGCCGAACACTGAAGCTTTCTTT | CAIGGQPNTEAFF
many | TRBJ1-2 | TRBV4-3 | - | TGCGCCAGCAGCCAAGATAACGGAGGAAGTTATGGCTACACCTTC | CASSQDNGGSYGYTF
- | TRBJ2-3 | TRBV10-3 | - | TGTGCCATCAGTGATGGGCTTACTTGGGCAGATACGCAGTATTTT | CAISDGLTWADTQYF
- | TRBJ2-6 | TRBV11-1 | TRBD1 | TGTGCCAGCAGCTCAGGACAGGGAGACCCCGCTGGGGCCAACGTCCTGACTTTC | CASSSGQGDPAGANVLTF
- | TRBJ2-7 | TRBV18 | - | TGTGCCAGCTCACCACCAGGGAAGCTTGGTCCCTACGAGCAGTACTTC | CASSPPGKLGPYEQYF
many | TRBJ2-1 | TRBV20-1 | - | TGCAGTGCCTTTAGGACTCCCCTGGTGTTGGATGAGCAGTTCTTC | CSAFRTPLVLDEQFF
many | TRBJ2-1 | TRBV20-1 | TRBD2 | TGCAGTGCTAGAGATCTAGGACTAGCGGGATTCAATGAGCAGTTCTTC | CSARDLGLAGFNEQFF
many | TRBJ2-5 | TRBV5-1 | - | TGCGCCAGCAGCTCGGGCCCACCCCCCCAAGAGACCCAGTACTTC | CASSSGPPPQETQYF
- | TRBJ2-1 | TRBV6-1 | TRBD1 | TGTGCCAGCAGTGACAATACCGGGACAGGCTACAATGAGCAGTTCTTC | CASSDNTGTGYNEQFF
- | TRBJ1-6 | TRBV27 | TRBD1 | TGTGCCAACATTACAAAATCGACAGGGGAATCACCCCTCCACTTT | CANITKSTGESPLHF